Listed here is a single T cell receptor beta chain. Sequencing used immunoSEQ multiplex PCR; TCRdb keeps in-frame clones, though not all of them. The sample lists roughly 53,000 clones, about 87% seen once, with 5% to 5.5% in the top ten. The data were obtained in a study of OX40 agonist ivuxolimab in advanced cancers. The wider study: Ivuxolimab was delivered to patients intravenously every 2 weeks at doses spanning 0.01 to 10 mg/kg. Treatment received earlier with anti-PD-1, anti-PD-L1 or anti-CTLA-4 agents was allowed, and more than 30% had some.

Germline V gene data show CDR1 as MGHRA and CDR2 as YSYEKL. Trimming removed 8 bases from V and 5 bases from J, with 18 bases in between. The CDR3 is 14 amino acids. The material was CD4+ or CD8+ T cells sorted from blood, obtained in a trial of the OX40 agonist ivuxolimab. This chain joins TRBV4-1 and TRBJ1-1; D is uncertain. This receptor was obtained from an adult with an advanced solid tumor such as melanoma, head and neck, liver or kidney cancer. CDR3 nucleotides: TGCGCCAGCGGAACCACCACTGAAGGGACTGAAGCTTTCTTT. Protein: CASGTTTEGTEAFF.